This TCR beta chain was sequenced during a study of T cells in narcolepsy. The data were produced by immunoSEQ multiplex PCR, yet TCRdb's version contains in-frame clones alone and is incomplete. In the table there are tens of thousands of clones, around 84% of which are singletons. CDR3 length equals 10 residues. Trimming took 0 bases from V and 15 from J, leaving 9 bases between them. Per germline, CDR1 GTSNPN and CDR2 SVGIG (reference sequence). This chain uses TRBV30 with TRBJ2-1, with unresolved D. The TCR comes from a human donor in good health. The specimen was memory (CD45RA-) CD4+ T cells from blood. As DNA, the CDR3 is TGTGCCTGGAGTGTCCGAAAGATGTTCTTC. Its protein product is CAWSVRKMFF.